A single sample is the source of the 9 T cell receptor beta chains below, sequenced in a study of CD8+CD57+ T cells in acquired aplastic anemia. TCR beta VDJ and CDR3 profiles were obtained from a genomic DNA template. One entry per CDR3 protein, called by TCRdb with MiXCR from the reads. The sample consists of 300,000 or so distinct CDR3 sequences, 45% to 65% of them appearing once. The sequenced patients had an expansion of CD8+CD57+ cells seen by flow cytometry. Sequencing was carried out using sorted CD4+, CD8+, or CD8+CD57+ T cells (not recorded which) from PBMCs. The origin of the receptors is a human donor with aplastic anemia.

The rearrangement links TRBV7-9 to TRBJ1-3, with D uncertain. The CDR3 runs to 14 residues. The V end was cut by 3 bases, the J end by 3 bases, with 9 bases between. The germline gives CDR1 SEHNR, CDR2 FQNEAQ (reference sequence). The CDR3 nucleotides read TGTGCCAGCAGCTTGGACCTCTTTGGAAACACCATATATTTT. Translated: CASSLDLFGNTIYF.

The sample holds one count of this clonotype. J is TRBJ1-1 and V is TRBV19, with D uncertain. The CDR3 covers 13 residues. The germline CDR1 and CDR2 sequences are LNHDA and SQIVND (reference sequence). Between the trimmed V and J ends, which lost 7 bases and 1 base, there was a span of 10 bases. The CDR3 is CASTALRNTEAFF. The CDR3 bases are TGTGCCAGTACGGCGTTGCGGAACACTGAAGCTTTCTTT.

At least ten counts were recorded for this clonotype. CDR3 in amino acids: CASETDNQPQHF. The CDR3 coding sequence is TGTGCCAGCGAGACAGACAATCAGCCCCAGCATTTT. This chain connects TRBV28 to TRBJ1-5; D might be TRBD1 (5 bases). The CDR3 consists of 12 residues. V lost 8 bases and J lost 3, with 8 bases in between. The germline CDR1 and CDR2 sequences are MDHEN and SYDVKM.

J is TRBJ1-6 and V is TRBV2; D is uncertain. The ends were cut back, 6 bases at V and 8 bases at J, with 23 bases in the middle. Germline-derived CDR1 and CDR2 are SNHLY and FYNNEI. The CDR3 spans 17 residues. The CDR3 region has the DNA TGTGCCAGCAGAAGAAGGATGGGATCAGGAGGATATTCACCCCTCCACTTT. Its translation: CASRRRMGSGGYSPLHF.

This clonotype was recorded many times. The genes are TRBV5-8 and TRBJ1-1; 9 bases agree with TRBD1. Germline V gene lookup returns CDR1 SGHTS and CDR2 YDEGEE. V lost 2 bases, J lost 6 bases, and 11 bases stayed unmatched. The CDR3 is 16 residues long. The chain's CDR3 is CASSLQGALLGAEAFF. CDR3 DNA: TGTGCCAGCAGCTTACAGGGGGCGCTTTTGGGCGCTGAAGCTTTCTTT.

This clonotype was observed many times. The rearrangement links TRBV5-1 to TRBJ2-3, with D unresolved. The CDR3 runs 13 residues. Germline lookup yields CDR1 SGHRS and CDR2 YFSETQ. V was pared by 0 bases and J by 5 bases, with 7 bases between. CDR3 bases: TGCGCCAGCAGCTTGGGCCTTAGAGATACGCAGTATTTT. The encoded protein is CASSLGLRDTQYF.

J is TRBJ1-5 and V is TRBV2; the D is unclear. V gave up 2 bases and J gave up 4 bases, with 12 bases separating them. Germline V gives CDR1 SNHLY, CDR2 FYNNEI. This CDR3 comprises 15 residues. CDR3 DNA sequence: TGTGCCAGCAGTGAATTTGGTCCCCAAAATCAGCCCCAGCATTTT. Translating gives CASSEFGPQNQPQHF.

This clonotype was seen ten or more times. This chain joins TRBV9 and TRBJ2-1; 13 positions agree with TRBD2. The CDR3 is made up of 16 amino acids. V lost 4 bases and J lost 6; bases outside the gene matches: 7. The germline CDR1 and CDR2 sequences are SGDLS and YYNGEE. This CDR3 reads CASSPPGTSGVNEQFF. The CDR3 coding sequence is TGTGCCAGCAGCCCCCCCGGGACTAGCGGGGTCAATGAGCAGTTCTTC.

V and J are TRBV24-1 and TRBJ1-3; D gene unclear. Trimming removed 4 bases from V and 1 base from J, with 7 bases in between. Germline V CDR1 and CDR2: KGHDR, SFDVKD. This CDR3 has 14 residues. DNA of the CDR3: TGTGCCACCAGTGAAGACGGATCTGGAAACACCATATATTTT. Translation: CATSEDGSGNTIYF.